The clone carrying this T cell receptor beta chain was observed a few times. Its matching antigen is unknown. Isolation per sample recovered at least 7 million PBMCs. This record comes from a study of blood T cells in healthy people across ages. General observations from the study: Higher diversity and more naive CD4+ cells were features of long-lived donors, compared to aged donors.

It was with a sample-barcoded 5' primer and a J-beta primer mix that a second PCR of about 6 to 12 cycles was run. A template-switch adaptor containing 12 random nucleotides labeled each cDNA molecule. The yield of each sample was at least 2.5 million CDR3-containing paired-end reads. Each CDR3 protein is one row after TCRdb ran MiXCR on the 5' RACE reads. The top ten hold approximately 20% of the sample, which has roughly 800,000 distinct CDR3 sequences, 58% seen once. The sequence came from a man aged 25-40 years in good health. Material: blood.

The CDR3 protein is CASTPWDRDVGYTF. CDR3 sequence (DNA): TGTGCCAGCACCCCGTGGGACAGAGATGTGGGCTACACCTTC. The V and J genes are TRBV9 and TRBJ1-2, with 7 bases that match TRBD1. The CDR3 consists of 14 residues. CDR1 SGDLS and CDR2 YYNGEE come from the germline V gene. The junction had 13 bases not matched to a gene; V was cut back by 6 bases and J by 8 bases.